The 23 T cell receptor beta chains given below trace back to one sample, sequenced in a study of blood T cell repertoires in COVID-19. The assay was immunoSEQ multiplex PCR, and TCRdb's table has in-frame clones only and misses some. The sample includes a few hundred thousand clones, 90% of them seen just once. The specimen was PBMCs or T cells enriched from blood (not recorded which). These receptors were taken from a woman between 18 and 29 years old with acute COVID-19.

This chain uses TRBV11-2 with TRBJ2-5, with D perhaps TRBD1 (6 bases). Looked up from germline, CDR1 is SGHAT and CDR2 is FQNNGV. Trimming removed 0 bases from V and 0 bases from J, with 14 bases in between. The CDR3 covers 17 residues. The CDR3 sequence is CASSLDGAGANQETQYF. CDR3 DNA sequence: TGTGCCAGCAGCTTAGATGGGGCAGGGGCGAACCAAGAGACCCAGTACTTC.

This sequence joins TRBV28 and TRBJ1-4; 8 bases map to TRBD1. This CDR3 is 15 amino acids long. The germline V gene has CDR1 MDHEN and CDR2 SYDVKM. V lost 5 bases and J lost 3; bases outside the gene matches: 5. The CDR3 nucleotides are TGTGCCAGCAGTGCTAACAGGGGGTCTAATGAAAAACTGTTTTTT. This sequence encodes CASSANRGSNEKLFF.

The chain employs TRBV7-9 and TRBJ2-1; D is possibly TRBD2 (7 bases). Trimming removed 8 bases at V and 9 bases at J, with 17 bases between. CDR3 length equals 13 residues. Per germline, CDR1 SEHNR and CDR2 FQNEAQ (reference sequence). Here the CDR3 DNA reads TGTGCCAGCGTAGCGAGGGGGGAGGGTGAGCAGTTCTTC. It is translated as CASVARGEGEQFF.

The chain employs TRBV11-3 and TRBJ1-1; weak D call: TRBD1 (5 bases). V lost 0 bases to trimming and J lost 4 bases, with 15 bases between them. The CDR3 runs 16 residues. The germline V gene has CDR1 SGHNT and CDR2 YENEEA. For the CDR3, the DNA is TGTGCCAGCAGCTTAGATTACCTATGGGGCACCACTGAAGCTTTCTTT. This encodes CASSLDYLWGTTEAFF.

V and J are TRBV7-4 and TRBJ1-2, with D possibly being TRBD1 (6 bases). The V end was cut by 5 bases, the J end by 6 bases, with 16 bases between. The CDR3 runs 14 residues. The germline V gene has CDR1 SGHVT and CDR2 SQSDAQ. CDR3 in DNA: TGTGCCAGCAGCCATATAGACAGGAGCAATGGCTACACCTTC. Amino acid sequence: CASSHIDRSNGYTF.

The chain joins TRBV11-3 to TRBJ2-5; 16 nucleotides agree with TRBD2. The ends lost 3 bases at V and 5 bases at J; junction bases unmatched: 3. CDR1 and CDR2 from the germline V gene are SGHNT and YENEEA. The CDR3 spans 16 residues. The CDR3 here is CASSLGLAGGLETQYF. In nucleotides, the CDR3 is TGTGCCAGCAGCTTGGGACTAGCGGGAGGGTTGGAGACCCAGTACTTC.

The chain is built from TRBV5-1 and TRBJ1-2; D uncertain. Germline loops: CDR1 SGHRS, CDR2 YFSETQ. The V end lost 0 bases, the J end lost 4 bases, and 4 bases lay between the germline ends. The CDR3 runs to 12 residues. The CDR3 reads CASSLDGYGYTF. The DNA for the CDR3 is TGCGCCAGCAGCTTGGACGGCTATGGCTACACCTTC.

In nucleotides, the CDR3 is TGTGCCAGTCAAAGAGCTCCCGCCAACGAGCAGTACTTC. It yields the protein CASQRAPANEQYF. The gene calls are TRBV28 and TRBJ2-7; D uncertain. Germline values: CDR1 MDHEN, CDR2 SYDVKM. CDR3 length: 13 amino acids. With 9 bases removed from V and 5 bases from J, the gap between germline ends came to 17 bases.

The chain combines TRBV27 with TRBJ2-6; 7 nucleotides align to TRBD1. This CDR3 spans 17 amino acids. The ends lost 4 bases at V and 0 bases at J; junction bases unmatched: 6. Germline assignment: CDR1 MNHEY and CDR2 SMNVEV (reference sequence). CDR3: CASSSRQGPSGANVLTF. In nucleotides, the CDR3 is TGTGCCAGCAGTTCCCGACAGGGACCCTCTGGGGCCAACGTCCTGACTTTC.

J is TRBJ1-3 and V is TRBV28; D may be TRBD1 (5 bases). Germline V gene sequence: CDR1 MDHEN, CDR2 SYDVKM. V lost 3 bases to trimming and J lost 2 bases, with 8 bases between them. CDR3 length: 14 residues. CDR3 nucleotides: TGTGCCAGCAGTTTTGGCAGGGCTGGAAACACCATATATTTT. The encoded protein is CASSFGRAGNTIYF. Combining the CDR3 with reference TRBV28 and TRBJ1-3 gives the whole variable domain DVKVTQSSRYLVKRTGEKVFLECVQDMDHENMFWYRQDPGLGLRLIYFSYDVKMKEKGDIPEGYSVSREKKERFSLILESASTNQTSMYLCASSFGRAGNTIYFGEGSWLTVV.

The chain recombines TRBV28 with TRBJ2-3; unclear D gene. There are 16 residues in the CDR3. The germline V gene has CDR1 MDHEN and CDR2 SYDVKM. V gave up 2 bases and J gave up 2 bases, with 14 bases separating them. CDR3 loop: CASSLGGRLLTDTQYF. In DNA form, the CDR3 reads TGTGCCAGCAGTTTAGGTGGGCGCCTACTCACAGATACGCAGTATTTT.

This clone was seen a single time. The rearrangement links TRBV28 to TRBJ2-5; D not certain. The CDR3 is 11 amino acids. With 6 bases removed from V and 2 bases from J, the gap between germline ends came to 4 bases. CDR1 is MDHEN, CDR2 SYDVKM, per germline. In DNA, the CDR3 is TGTGCCAGCAGCTTTCAAGAGACCCAGTACTTC. Translating it yields CASSFQETQYF.

V usage is TRBV27 and J usage is TRBJ1-2, with a possible D match to TRBD1 (5 bases). The V and J ends lost 5 bases and 1 base respectively, with 11 bases between them. Looked up from germline, CDR1 is MNHEY and CDR2 is SMNVEV (reference sequence). This CDR3 has 14 amino acids. CDR3 region: CASSRQSFNYGYTF. DNA for the CDR3: TGTGCCAGCAGTAGACAGTCTTTTAACTATGGCTACACCTTC.

The table lists this clone with a few counts. The chain is built from TRBV11-3 and TRBJ1-1; maybe TRBD1 (6 bases). CDR1 and CDR2 from the germline V gene are SGHNT and YENEEA. Trimming took off 5 bases at V and 5 bases at J, with 15 bases between the two ends. The CDR3 has 14 amino acids. The CDR3 loop is CASSIRTGNTEAFF. The CDR3 DNA reads as TGTGCCAGCAGCATCCGAACAGGGAATACTGAAGCTTTCTTT.

This chain connects TRBV5-5 to TRBJ1-2; D may be TRBD1 (6 bases). Per the germline V gene, CDR1 is SGHKS and CDR2 is YYEKEE (reference sequence). The CDR3 length is 13 residues. V gave up 4 bases and J gave up 4 bases, with 11 bases separating them. CDR3 sequence: CASSGGMGYGYTF. The CDR3 DNA sequence: TGTGCCAGCAGCGGGGGCATGGGCTATGGCTACACCTTC.

The V and J genes are TRBV7-6 and TRBJ2-2; 12 bases line up with TRBD2. V shed 5 bases and J 5 bases; nucleotides not matched to a gene: 21. CDR1 is SGHVS, CDR2 FNYEAQ, per germline. This CDR3 is 21 amino acids long. CDR3 sequence reads: CASSTSYRIRTSGTQTGELFF. CDR3 bases: TGTGCCAGCAGCACGAGCTATCGTATTCGGACTAGCGGGACCCAGACCGGGGAGCTGTTTTTT.

This sequence joins TRBV15 and TRBJ1-1, with no clear D. Germline-derived CDR1 and CDR2 are LNHNV and YYDKDF (reference sequence). The CDR3 is made up of 14 amino acids. Deletions cut 1 base from V and 0 bases from J, with 6 bases between. This CDR3 reads CATSRVGMNTEAFF. The CDR3 coding sequence is TGTGCCACCAGCAGAGTGGGCATGAACACTGAAGCTTTCTTT.

The chain employs TRBV28 and TRBJ1-1; 7 bases agree with TRBD1. This CDR3 contains 15 residues. The germline CDR1 and CDR2 sequences are MDHEN and SYDVKM. The V and J ends lost 9 bases and 2 bases, in that order; junction bases with no gene match: 12. In DNA, the CDR3 is TGTGCCAGTAGAGAGGGCAGGGGGTTCAACACTGAAGCTTTCTTT. This codes for CASREGRGFNTEAFF.

This sequence joins TRBV5-6 and TRBJ2-1, with D maybe TRBD1 (6 bases). The CDR3 length is 13 residues. V was pared by 4 bases and J by 7 bases, with 12 bases between. Germline assignment: CDR1 SGHDT and CDR2 YYEEEE. The CDR3 region has the DNA TGTGCCAGCAGCGTCGAACAGGGAAATGAGCAGTTCTTC. Protein: CASSVEQGNEQFF. The full variable domain, with the rest looked up from reference TRBV5-6 and TRBJ2-1, is DAGVTQSPTHLIKTRGQQVTLRCSPKSGHDTVSWYQQALGQGPQFIFQYYEEEERQRGNFPDRFSGHQFPNYSSELNVNALLLGDSALYLCASSVEQGNEQFFGPGTRLTVL.

The table lists this clone with a count of one. This chain uses TRBV5-4 with TRBJ2-7; 7 bases are a match to TRBD2. V shed 3 bases, J shed 2 bases, and the junction held 8 bases outside the gene matches. The germline V gene has CDR1 SGHNT and CDR2 YYREEE (reference sequence). This CDR3 has 15 residues. CDR3 loop: CASSSKTSEPYEQYF. The CDR3 DNA follows: TGTGCCAGCAGCTCAAAAACTAGCGAACCCTACGAGCAGTACTTC.

The chain combines TRBV6-5 with TRBJ1-1, with D unclear. V shed 4 bases and J shed 1 base, with 10 bases lying between them. The CDR3 is made up of 14 amino acids. Germline CDR1 MNHEY, CDR2 SVGAGI. CDR3 region: CASSWRAGNTEAFF. The CDR3 region has the DNA TGTGCCAGCAGTTGGCGAGCGGGGAACACTGAAGCTTTCTTT.

The table lists this clone with a few counts. The gene calls are TRBV7-2 and TRBJ2-2; 8 bases align to TRBD2. The CDR3 totals 12 residues. V lost 11 bases to trimming and J lost 8 bases; unmatched junction nucleotides: 7. Per the germline V gene, CDR1 is SGHTA and CDR2 is FQGNSA. This chain's CDR3 is CARRGGQGELFF. DNA of the CDR3: TGTGCCCGCCGGGGGGGGCAGGGGGAGCTGTTTTTT.

V and J are TRBV28 and TRBJ2-1; D not resolved. V was clipped by 5 bases and J by 12 bases, with 14 bases between them. The CDR3 extends over 12 amino acids. CDR1 and CDR2 (germline): MDHEN, SYDVKM. The DNA of the CDR3 is TGTGCCAGCAGTGCCGCAGTTCGAGGGCAGTTCTTC. Amino acid sequence: CASSAAVRGQFF.